The rows below give T cell receptor beta chains drawn from one sample of a study of neurological immune-mediated disorders. TCRdb re-called the 5' RACE reads through MiXCR, storing one row per CDR3 protein. The data contain some 87,000 distinct CDR3 sequences, more than 5% of them singletons. Sequenced material: PBMCs. The receptors were sampled from a woman aged 55-70 years with multiple sclerosis. Each CDR3 is given with its conserved first and last residue.

TRBV20-1	TRBJ1-6	CSARDLGAGDASPLHF
TRBV28	TRBJ1-6	CASSLKGSYNSPLHF
TRBV5-6	TRBJ2-3	CASGPRRQADTQYF
TRBV29-1	TRBJ1-4	CSVEDRAGATNEKLFF
TRBV20-1	TRBJ1-6	CSARDRGPSPLHF
TRBV20-1	TRBJ1-5	CSARDGQGGQPQHF
TRBV5-1	TRBJ2-3	CASSLARVYTDTQYF
TRBV5-1	TRBJ2-3	CASSLEGLEDNTQYF
TRBV3-1	TRBJ2-1	CASSQKGLNEQFF
TRBV7-2	TRBJ2-2	CASSAAGTPTGELFF
TRBV7-8	TRBJ2-7	CASSNGQGAYEQYF
TRBV19	TRBJ1-1	CASSTRQGDTEALF
TRBV11-2	TRBJ2-5	CASSSGTSGAGETQYF
TRBV6-5	TRBJ1-5	CASSRDRVRQPQHF